This T cell receptor (beta chain) appears in the sequencing data of a study of T cell responses to AZD1222 COVID-19 vaccine. Measured with immunoSEQ multiplex PCR; TCRdb has only the in-frame clones, and not every one. The table has fewer than 95,000 clones, around 87% seen once. The V gene lost 3 bases and the J gene lost 1 base, with 9 bases spanning the gap. The CDR3 extends over 14 amino acids. CDR1 MNHEY and CDR2 SMNVEV come from the germline V gene (reference sequence). The chain has TRBV27 and TRBJ1-1; maybe TRBD1 (5 bases). The TCR sequence derives from an adult in good health. This material consisted of peripheral blood, taken on day 0 of AZD1222 vaccination. CDR3 sequence (DNA): TGTGCCAGCAGTTTCTCTGGGGGGAACACTGAAGCTTTCTTT. It translates to CASSFSGGNTEAFF.